This is a list of T cell receptor beta chains from one sample in a study of blood T cell repertoires in COVID-19. Only in-frame clones appear in the TCRdb table, and some are missing; sequencing was by immunoSEQ multiplex PCR. Of roughly 95,000 clones listed, 82% were seen once; the top ten hold approximately 20%. The sample was peripheral blood. These receptors were obtained from a man of 80 years or more with acute or convalescent COVID-19. Each CDR3 is given with its conserved first and last residue. The D gene is left open where the match is weak. A clone size is listed for some rows: how often the clone was seen (once, few, many), or a class if it is expanded.

V: TRBV28
size: NA
J: TRBJ1-4
D: TRBD1
CDR3: CASSLSTGGNEKLFF
DNA: TGTGCCAGCAGTTTGTCTACAGGGGGTAATGAAAAACTGTTTTTT

V: TRBV7-2
size: NA
J: TRBJ2-3
D: NA
CDR3: CASSFQQGPTDTQYF
DNA: TGTGCCAGCAGCTTTCAACAGGGCCCCACAGATACGCAGTATTTT

V: TRBV27
size: NA
J: TRBJ1-1
D: NA
CDR3: CASSLGAVNTEAFF
DNA: TGTGCCAGCAGTTTAGGGGCGGTGAACACTGAAGCTTTCTTT

V: TRBV5-1
size: many
J: TRBJ2-2
D: TRBD2
CDR3: CASSSGQGVRGLAGGRRTGELFF
DNA: TGCGCCAGCAGCTCGGGACAGGGGGTACGTGGACTAGCGGGAGGGCGTCGGACCGGGGAGCTGTTTTTT

V: TRBV4-3
size: NA
J: TRBJ1-2
D: NA
CDR3: CASSQDRSRDGYTF
DNA: TGCGCCAGCAGCCAAGATAGGTCCAGGGATGGCTACACCTTC

V: TRBV2
size: NA
J: TRBJ2-6
D: NA
CDR3: CASSWTASGANVLTF
DNA: TGTGCCAGCAGTTGGACAGCCTCTGGGGCCAACGTCCTGACTTTC

V: TRBV28
size: NA
J: TRBJ2-2
D: NA
CDR3: CASRVRRGSGELFF
DNA: TGTGCCAGCAGAGTTCGGAGGGGATCCGGGGAGCTGTTTTTT

V: TRBV6-5
size: NA
J: TRBJ2-7
D: NA
CDR3: CASRKPLSYEQYF
DNA: TGTGCCAGCAGGAAGCCCCTCTCCTACGAGCAGTACTTC

V: TRBV29-1
size: NA
J: TRBJ2-1
D: NA
CDR3: CSGGRNEQFF
DNA: TGCAGCGGAGGCCGGAATGAGCAGTTCTTC

V: TRBV5-1
size: NA
J: TRBJ1-2
D: NA
CDR3: CASSLDRELGYTF
DNA: TGCGCCAGCAGCTTGGATAGGGAGCTCGGCTACACCTTC

V: TRBV6-5
size: once
J: TRBJ2-1
D: TRBD2
CDR3: CASRRASGRVEQFF
DNA: TGTGCCAGCAGAAGGGCTAGCGGGAGGGTTGAGCAGTTCTTC

V: TRBV7-2
size: NA
J: TRBJ1-6
D: TRBD1
CDR3: CASSLERQGHSPLHF
DNA: TGTGCCAGCAGCTTAGAGAGACAGGGACATTCACCCCTCCACTTT

V: TRBV19
size: NA
J: TRBJ2-2
D: TRBD1
CDR3: CASSWTWDRANTGELFF
DNA: TGTGCCAGTAGTTGGACCTGGGACAGGGCGAACACCGGGGAGCTGTTTTTT

V: TRBV6-6
size: NA
J: TRBJ1-2
D: NA
CDR3: CASLFGTKGGGYTF
DNA: TGTGCCAGCCTTTTCGGGACTAAGGGAGGTGGCTACACCTTC

V: TRBV18
size: NA
J: TRBJ2-5
D: NA
CDR3: CASSLNSIGETQYF
DNA: TGTGCCAGCTCTCTAAATTCAATCGGGGAGACCCAGTACTTC

V: TRBV7-9
size: NA
J: TRBJ2-1
D: NA
CDR3: CASSLGAVYNEQFF
DNA: TGTGCCAGCAGCTTAGGCGCGGTCTACAATGAGCAGTTCTTC

V: TRBV25-1
size: few
J: TRBJ2-1
D: TRBD2
CDR3: CASSEFGGLAGSYNEQFF
DNA: TGTGCCAGCAGTGAATTCGGCGGACTAGCAGGATCCTACAATGAGCAGTTCTTC

V: TRBV6-5
size: NA
J: TRBJ1-1
D: TRBD1
CDR3: CASSGTVNTEAFF
DNA: TGTGCCAGCAGCGGGACAGTGAACACTGAAGCTTTCTTT

V: TRBV9
size: NA
J: TRBJ2-7
D: TRBD1
CDR3: CASSPGTEYYEQYF
DNA: TGTGCCAGCAGCCCCGGGACAGAGTACTACGAGCAGTACTTC

V: TRBV30
size: NA
J: TRBJ1-5
D: NA
CDR3: CAWSPAPGSNQPQHF
DNA: TGTGCCTGGAGTCCCGCACCCGGTAGCAATCAGCCCCAGCATTTT

V: TRBV9
size: NA
J: TRBJ1-4
D: NA
CDR3: CASSGTQGRGNEKLFF
DNA: TGTGCCAGCAGCGGTACACAGGGTCGGGGAAATGAAAAACTGTTTTTT

V: TRBV6-5
size: NA
J: TRBJ2-7
D: NA
CDR3: CASSYAPQASLEQYF
DNA: TGTGCCAGCAGTTACGCCCCACAGGCGTCGCTCGAGCAGTACTTC

V: TRBV19
size: NA
J: TRBJ1-2
D: NA
CDR3: CASSSPGLNYGYTF
DNA: TGTGCCAGTAGTTCTCCAGGGTTAAACTATGGCTACACCTTC

V: TRBV6-2/TRBV6-3
size: NA
J: TRBJ1-1
D: TRBD1
CDR3: CASSSGQGRDEAFF
DNA: TGTGCCAGCAGCAGTGGACAGGGGAGAGATGAAGCTTTCTTT

V: TRBV14
size: NA
J: TRBJ1-4
D: TRBD1
CDR3: CASSKGLWKGARNVFGNEKLFF
DNA: TGTGCCAGCAGCAAAGGGTTATGGAAGGGGGCGCGTAATGTTTTTGGGAATGAAAAACTGTTTTTT

V: TRBV3-1/TRBV3-2
size: NA
J: TRBJ2-6
D: NA
CDR3: CASRVPGANVLTF
DNA: TGTGCCAGCCGGGTCCCTGGGGCCAACGTCCTGACTTTC

V: TRBV18
size: NA
J: TRBJ1-1
D: NA
CDR3: CASSPQAGGVTEAFF
DNA: TGTGCCAGCTCACCACAGGCCGGGGGTGTCACTGAAGCTTTCTTT

V: TRBV7-2
size: NA
J: TRBJ1-6
D: TRBD1
CDR3: CASSRGTGKGSPLHF
DNA: TGTGCCAGCAGCCGCGGGACAGGGAAAGGTTCACCCCTCCACTTT

V: TRBV7-2
size: NA
J: TRBJ1-1
D: NA
CDR3: CASSLGLVAFF
DNA: TGTGCCAGCAGCTTAGGCCTAGTAGCTTTCTTT

V: TRBV19
size: NA
J: TRBJ2-1
D: TRBD2
CDR3: CASSQASRGGYNEQFF
DNA: TGTGCCAGTAGCCAGGCATCGCGGGGGGGGTACAATGAGCAGTTCTTC

V: TRBV15
size: medium-sized
J: TRBJ1-5
D: NA
CDR3: CATSRGEGNQPQHF
DNA: TGTGCCACCAGCAGAGGGGAGGGGAATCAGCCCCAGCATTTT

V: TRBV7-9
size: NA
J: TRBJ1-5
D: TRBD1
CDR3: CASSLGGLQGDHGSQHF
DNA: TGTGCCAGCAGCTTGGGCGGGTTACAGGGGGATCATGGTTCCCAGCATTTT

V: TRBV5-1
size: few
J: TRBJ2-7
D: TRBD2
CDR3: CASSRTSGSYEQYF
DNA: TGCGCCAGCAGCCGGACTAGCGGTTCCTACGAGCAGTACTTC

V: TRBV6-4
size: NA
J: TRBJ1-1
D: NA
CDR3: CASRRTENTEAFF
DNA: TGTGCCAGCAGGAGGACAGAGAACACTGAAGCTTTCTTT

V: TRBV28
size: NA
J: TRBJ1-1
D: NA
CDR3: CASSFGPGQTDTEAFF
DNA: TGTGCCAGCAGTTTCGGACCCGGACAGACGGACACTGAAGCTTTCTTT

V: TRBV19
size: NA
J: TRBJ1-5
D: TRBD1
CDR3: CASSMKGRGQGPQPQHF
DNA: TGTGCCAGTAGTATGAAGGGTCGAGGACAGGGCCCTCAGCCCCAGCATTTT

V: TRBV29-1
size: NA
J: TRBJ1-4
D: NA
CDR3: CSVSAGLTEKLFF
DNA: TGCAGCGTTTCTGCAGGGTTGACTGAAAAACTGTTTTTT

V: TRBV5-5
size: NA
J: TRBJ2-1
D: NA
CDR3: CASSYSGTPINNEQFF
DNA: TGTGCCAGCAGCTACTCCGGGACACCTATTAACAATGAGCAGTTCTTC

V: TRBV19
size: few
J: TRBJ1-6
D: TRBD1
CDR3: CASKPGQNNSPLHF
DNA: TGTGCCAGTAAGCCGGGACAGAATAATTCACCCCTCCACTTT

V: TRBV20-1
size: NA
J: TRBJ2-3
D: NA
CDR3: CSPGVGDTQYF
DNA: TGCAGTCCAGGGGTGGGAGATACGCAGTATTTT

V: TRBV3-1/TRBV3-2
size: NA
J: TRBJ1-3
D: TRBD1
CDR3: CASSPGQGPGNTIYF
DNA: TGTGCCAGCAGCCCGGGACAGGGACCTGGAAACACCATATATTTT

V: TRBV7-6
size: once
J: TRBJ2-2
D: TRBD1
CDR3: CASSLQGAAGELFF
DNA: TGTGCCAGCAGCTTACAGGGGGCCGCTGGGGAGCTGTTTTTT

V: TRBV3-1/TRBV3-2
size: NA
J: TRBJ2-5
D: NA
CDR3: CASSRRLEGREETQYF
DNA: TGTGCCAGCAGCCGAAGATTGGAGGGGCGCGAGGAGACCCAGTACTTC

V: TRBV4-3
size: NA
J: TRBJ2-1
D: TRBD2
CDR3: CASSPNPSGRRNEQFF
DNA: TGCGCCAGCAGCCCCAACCCTAGCGGGAGGAGGAATGAGCAGTTCTTC

V: TRBV5-4
size: NA
J: TRBJ2-7
D: NA
CDR3: CASSLDFSYEQYF
DNA: TGTGCCAGCAGCCTGGACTTCTCCTACGAGCAGTACTTC

V: TRBV7-6
size: once
J: TRBJ2-1
D: TRBD2
CDR3: CASSQGLAGLGYNEQFF
DNA: TGTGCCAGCAGTCAGGGACTAGCGGGTCTGGGTTACAATGAGCAGTTCTTC

V: TRBV28
size: NA
J: TRBJ1-1
D: NA
CDR3: CASGLPGGTEAFF
DNA: TGTGCCAGCGGTCTCCCGGGGGGCACTGAAGCTTTCTTT

V: TRBV27
size: NA
J: TRBJ1-2
D: NA
CDR3: CASSITRTAYGYTF
DNA: TGTGCCAGCAGTATAACAAGGACAGCCTATGGCTACACCTTC